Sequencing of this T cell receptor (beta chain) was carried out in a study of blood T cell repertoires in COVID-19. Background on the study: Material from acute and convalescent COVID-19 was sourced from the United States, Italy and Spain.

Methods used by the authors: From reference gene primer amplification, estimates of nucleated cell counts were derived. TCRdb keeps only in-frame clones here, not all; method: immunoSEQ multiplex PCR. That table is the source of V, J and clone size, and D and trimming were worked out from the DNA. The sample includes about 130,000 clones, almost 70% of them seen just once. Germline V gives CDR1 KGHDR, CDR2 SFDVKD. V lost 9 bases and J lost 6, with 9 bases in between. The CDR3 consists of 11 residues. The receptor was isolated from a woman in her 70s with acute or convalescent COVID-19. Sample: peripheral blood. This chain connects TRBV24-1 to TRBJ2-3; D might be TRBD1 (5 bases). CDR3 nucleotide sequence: TGTGCCACCTCAGGGTTTGATACGCAGTATTTT. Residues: CATSGFDTQYF.